This TCR beta chain originates from a study of T cell responses to AZD1222 COVID-19 vaccine. Study overall: Both about-4-week and about-12-week second-dose recipients were combined. Findings and limits, study-wide: CD4 TCRs covered the whole spike, strongest at regions 160-218 and 743-854. In a largely white British group with more females than males, clonal diversity was possibly underestimated.

The data were produced by immunoSEQ multiplex PCR, yet TCRdb's version contains in-frame clones alone and is incomplete. The table lists 90,000 to 120,000 clones, about 89% of them singletons. On this clone itself: The antigen is undetermined.

Germline CDR1 is MNHNS and CDR2 is SASEGT. The CDR3 is 14 amino acids. Trimming took 0 bases from V and 12 from J, leaving 15 bases between them. The source material was peripheral blood, sampled on day 0 of AZD1222 vaccination. The source of this sequence is an adult in good health. The chain uses TRBV6-1 and TRBJ2-1; D tentatively reads TRBD1 or TRBD2 (5 bases each). CDR3 DNA sequence: TGTGCCAGCAGTGAAGCCGAAAGCCGGGACCTGCAGTTCTTC. Translation: CASSEAESRDLQFF.